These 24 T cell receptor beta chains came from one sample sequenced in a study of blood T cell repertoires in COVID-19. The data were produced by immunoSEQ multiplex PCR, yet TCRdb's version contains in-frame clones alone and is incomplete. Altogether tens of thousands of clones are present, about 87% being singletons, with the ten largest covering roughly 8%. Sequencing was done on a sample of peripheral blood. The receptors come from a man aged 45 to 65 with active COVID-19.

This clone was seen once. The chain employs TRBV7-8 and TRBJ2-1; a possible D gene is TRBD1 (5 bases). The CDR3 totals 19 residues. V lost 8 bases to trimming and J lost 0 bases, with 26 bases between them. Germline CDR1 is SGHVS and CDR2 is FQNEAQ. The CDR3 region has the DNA TGTGCCAGCTCGACGCAGAGCTGGCCCGGTAGGGGCTCCTACAATGAGCAGTTCTTC. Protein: CASSTQSWPGRGSYNEQFF.

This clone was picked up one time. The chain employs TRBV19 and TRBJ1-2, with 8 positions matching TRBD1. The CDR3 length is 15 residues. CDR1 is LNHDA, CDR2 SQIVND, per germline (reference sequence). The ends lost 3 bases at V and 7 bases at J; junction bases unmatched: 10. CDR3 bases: TGTGCCAGTAGTATCGACAGGGGTGCCTCGGGTGGCTACACCTTC. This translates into CASSIDRGASGGYTF.

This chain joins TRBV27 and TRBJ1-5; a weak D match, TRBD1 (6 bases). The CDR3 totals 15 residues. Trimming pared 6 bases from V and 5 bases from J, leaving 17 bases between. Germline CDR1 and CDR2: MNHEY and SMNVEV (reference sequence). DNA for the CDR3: TGTGCCAGCAGGCGGCTTACAGGGCCCGATCAGCCCCAGCATTTT. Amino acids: CASRRLTGPDQPQHF.

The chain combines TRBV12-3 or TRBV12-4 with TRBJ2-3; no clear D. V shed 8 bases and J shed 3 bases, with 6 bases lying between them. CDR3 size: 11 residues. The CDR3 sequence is CASLATDTQYF. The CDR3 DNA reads TGTGCCAGCCTGGCTACAGATACGCAGTATTTT.

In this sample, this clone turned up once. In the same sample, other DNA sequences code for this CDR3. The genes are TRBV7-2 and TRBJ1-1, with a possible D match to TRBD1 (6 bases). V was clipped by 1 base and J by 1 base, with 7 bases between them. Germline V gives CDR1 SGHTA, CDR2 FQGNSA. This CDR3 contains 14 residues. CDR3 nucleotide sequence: TGTGCCAGCAGCTTAGGCAGGGGGAACACTGAAGCTTTCTTT. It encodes CASSLGRGNTEAFF.

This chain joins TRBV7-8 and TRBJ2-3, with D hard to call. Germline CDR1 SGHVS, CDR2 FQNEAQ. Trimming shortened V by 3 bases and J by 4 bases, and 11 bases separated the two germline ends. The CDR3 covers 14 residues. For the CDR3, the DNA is TGTGCCAGCAGCTTTAGAAGTTTATCAGATACGCAGTATTTT. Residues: CASSFRSLSDTQYF.

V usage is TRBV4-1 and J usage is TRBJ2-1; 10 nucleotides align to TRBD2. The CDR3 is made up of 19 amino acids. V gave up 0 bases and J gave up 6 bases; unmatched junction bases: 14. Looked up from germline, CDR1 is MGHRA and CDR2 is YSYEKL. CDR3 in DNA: TGCGCCAGCAGCCAAGATTGGACTAGCGGAAACCTTCGGGGCAATGAGCAGTTCTTC. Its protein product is CASSQDWTSGNLRGNEQFF.

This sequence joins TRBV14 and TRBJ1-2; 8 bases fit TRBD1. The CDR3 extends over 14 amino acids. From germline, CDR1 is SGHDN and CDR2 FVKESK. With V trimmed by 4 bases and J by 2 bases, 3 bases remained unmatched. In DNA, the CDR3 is TGTGCCAGCAGCCGAGGACAGGGAAACTATGGCTACACCTTC. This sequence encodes CASSRGQGNYGYTF.

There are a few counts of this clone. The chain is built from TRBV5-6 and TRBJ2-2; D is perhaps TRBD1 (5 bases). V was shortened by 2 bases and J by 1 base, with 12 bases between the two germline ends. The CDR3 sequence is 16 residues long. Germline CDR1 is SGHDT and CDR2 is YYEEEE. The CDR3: CASSFPSGMNTGELFF. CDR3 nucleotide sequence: TGTGCCAGCAGCTTTCCGTCAGGGATGAACACCGGGGAGCTGTTTTTT.

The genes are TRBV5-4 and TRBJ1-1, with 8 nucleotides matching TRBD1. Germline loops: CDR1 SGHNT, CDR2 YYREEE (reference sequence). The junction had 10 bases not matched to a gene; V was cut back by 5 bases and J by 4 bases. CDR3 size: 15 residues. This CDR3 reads CASSLSGQGGTEAFF. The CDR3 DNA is TGTGCCAGCAGTCTTAGCGGACAGGGCGGCACTGAAGCTTTCTTT. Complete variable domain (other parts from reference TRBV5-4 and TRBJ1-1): ETGVTQSPTHLIKTRGQQVTLRCSSQSGHNTVSWYQQALGQGPQFIFQYYREEENGRGNFPPRFSGLQFPNYSSELNVNALELDDSALYLCASSLSGQGGTEAFFGQGTRLTVV.

For the CDR3, the DNA is TGTGCCAGCAGCCCCCGGCGGGTCGGGGTCGAGACCCAGTACTTC. This codes for CASSPRRVGVETQYF. The rearrangement joins TRBV7-2 to TRBJ2-5, with D perhaps TRBD2 (5 bases). The CDR3 has 15 amino acids. V gave up 5 bases and J gave up 5 bases, with 18 bases separating them. CDR1 and CDR2 from the germline V gene are SGHTA and FQGNSA.

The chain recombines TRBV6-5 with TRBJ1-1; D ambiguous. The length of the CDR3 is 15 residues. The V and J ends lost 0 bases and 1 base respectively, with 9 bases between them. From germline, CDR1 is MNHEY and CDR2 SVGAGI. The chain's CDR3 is CASSYSRRGNTEAFF. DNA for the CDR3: TGTGCCAGCAGTTACTCGAGGCGAGGGAACACTGAAGCTTTCTTT.

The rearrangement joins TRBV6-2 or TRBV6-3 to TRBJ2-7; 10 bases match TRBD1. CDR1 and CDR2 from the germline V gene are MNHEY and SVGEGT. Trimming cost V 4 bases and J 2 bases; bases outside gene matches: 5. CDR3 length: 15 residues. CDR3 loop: CASSSIGTGAYEQYF. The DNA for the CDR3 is TGTGCCAGCAGTTCCATTGGGACAGGGGCCTACGAGCAGTACTTC.

The CDR3 protein is CASSLGDILMNTEAFF. The DNA of the CDR3 is TGTGCCAGCAGTTTAGGGGACATCCTCATGAACACTGAAGCTTTCTTT. The chain links TRBV27 to TRBJ1-1; D might be TRBD1 (6 bases). The CDR3 runs 16 residues. V was shortened by 2 bases and J by 0 bases, with 13 bases between the two germline ends. CDR1 and CDR2 (germline): MNHEY, SMNVEV (reference sequence).

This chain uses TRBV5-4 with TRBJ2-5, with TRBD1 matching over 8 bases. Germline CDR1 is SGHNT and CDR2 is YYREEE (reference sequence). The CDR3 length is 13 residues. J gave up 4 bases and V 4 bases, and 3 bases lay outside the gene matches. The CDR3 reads CASSLGQGETQYF. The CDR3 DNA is TGTGCCAGCAGCCTAGGACAGGGAGAGACCCAGTACTTC.

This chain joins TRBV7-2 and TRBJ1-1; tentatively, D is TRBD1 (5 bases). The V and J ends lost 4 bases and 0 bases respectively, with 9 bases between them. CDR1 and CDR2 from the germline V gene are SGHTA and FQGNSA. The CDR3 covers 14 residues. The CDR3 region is CASSSDKLNTEAFF. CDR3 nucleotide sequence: TGTGCCAGCAGCTCGGACAAATTGAACACTGAAGCTTTCTTT.

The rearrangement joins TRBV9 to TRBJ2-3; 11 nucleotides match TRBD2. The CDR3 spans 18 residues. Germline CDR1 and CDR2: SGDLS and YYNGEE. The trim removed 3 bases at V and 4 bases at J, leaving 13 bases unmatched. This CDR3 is CASSARLAGGPGADTQYF. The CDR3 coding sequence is TGTGCCAGCAGCGCGAGATTAGCGGGGGGGCCGGGGGCAGATACGCAGTATTTT. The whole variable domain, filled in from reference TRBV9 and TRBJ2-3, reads DSGVTQTPKHLITATGQRVTLRCSPRSGDLSVYWYQQSLDQGLQFLIQYYNGEERAKGNILERFSAQQFPDLHSELNLSSLELGDSALYFCASSARLAGGPGADTQYFGPGTRLTVL.

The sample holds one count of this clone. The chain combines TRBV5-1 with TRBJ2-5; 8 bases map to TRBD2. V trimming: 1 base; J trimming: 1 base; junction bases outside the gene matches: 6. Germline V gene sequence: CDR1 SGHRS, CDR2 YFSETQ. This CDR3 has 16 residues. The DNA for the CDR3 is TGCGCCAGCAGCTTGAGAGCGGGGGTAATCCAAGAGACCCAGTACTTC. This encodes CASSLRAGVIQETQYF.

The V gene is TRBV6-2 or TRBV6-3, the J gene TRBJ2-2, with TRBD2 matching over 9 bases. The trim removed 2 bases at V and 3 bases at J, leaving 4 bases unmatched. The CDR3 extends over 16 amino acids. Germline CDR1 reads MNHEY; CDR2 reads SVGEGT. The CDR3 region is CASSYGGGADTGELFF. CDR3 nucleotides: TGTGCCAGCAGTTACGGCGGGGGGGCCGACACCGGGGAGCTGTTTTTT.

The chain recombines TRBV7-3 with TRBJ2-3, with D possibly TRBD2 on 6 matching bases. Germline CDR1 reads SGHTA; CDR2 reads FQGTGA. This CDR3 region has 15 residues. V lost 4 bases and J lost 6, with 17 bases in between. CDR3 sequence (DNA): TGTGCCAGCAGCTCACTAGCCGTTCCCTATGATACGCAGTATTTT. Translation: CASSSLAVPYDTQYF.

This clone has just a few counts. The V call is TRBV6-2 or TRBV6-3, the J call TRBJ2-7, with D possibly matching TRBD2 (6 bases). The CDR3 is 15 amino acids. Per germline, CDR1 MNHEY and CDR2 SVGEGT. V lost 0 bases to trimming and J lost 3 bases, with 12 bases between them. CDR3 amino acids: CASSYSRGSFYEQYF. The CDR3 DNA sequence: TGTGCCAGCAGTTACTCTCGGGGGAGTTTCTACGAGCAGTACTTC.

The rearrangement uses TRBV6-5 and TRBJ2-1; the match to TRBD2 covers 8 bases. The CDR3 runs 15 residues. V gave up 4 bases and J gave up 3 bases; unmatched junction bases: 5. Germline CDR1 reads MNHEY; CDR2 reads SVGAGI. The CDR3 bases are TGTGCCAGCAGTTCTGGACTAGCCTACTACAATGAGCAGTTCTTC. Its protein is CASSSGLAYYNEQFF.

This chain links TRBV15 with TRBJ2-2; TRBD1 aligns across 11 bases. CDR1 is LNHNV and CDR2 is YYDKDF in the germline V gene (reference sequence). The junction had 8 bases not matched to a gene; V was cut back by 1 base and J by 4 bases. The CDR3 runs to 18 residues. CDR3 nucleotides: TGTGCCACCAGCAGAGGATATCCCGGGACAGGGGGCACCGGGGAGCTGTTTTTT. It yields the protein CATSRGYPGTGGTGELFF.

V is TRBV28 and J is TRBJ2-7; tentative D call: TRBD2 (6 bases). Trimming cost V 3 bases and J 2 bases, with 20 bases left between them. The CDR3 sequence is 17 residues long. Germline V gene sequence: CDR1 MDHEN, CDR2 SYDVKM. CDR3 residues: CASSLAQGLAPTYEQYF. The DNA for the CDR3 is TGTGCCAGCAGTTTGGCCCAAGGGCTAGCGCCTACCTACGAGCAGTACTTC.